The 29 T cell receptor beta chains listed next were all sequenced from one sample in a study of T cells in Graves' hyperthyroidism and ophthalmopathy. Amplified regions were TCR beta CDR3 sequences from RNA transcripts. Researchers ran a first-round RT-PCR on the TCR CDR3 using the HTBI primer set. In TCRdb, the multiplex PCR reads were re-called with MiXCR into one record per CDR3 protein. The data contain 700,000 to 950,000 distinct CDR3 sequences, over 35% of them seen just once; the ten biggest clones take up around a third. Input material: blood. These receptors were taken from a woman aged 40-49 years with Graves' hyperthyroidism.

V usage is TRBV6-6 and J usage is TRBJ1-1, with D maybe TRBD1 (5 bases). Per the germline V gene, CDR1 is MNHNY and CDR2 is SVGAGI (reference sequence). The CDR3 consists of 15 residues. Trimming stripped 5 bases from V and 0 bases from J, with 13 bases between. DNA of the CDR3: TGTGCCAGCAGTAATCGAAGGGGTATGAACACTGAAGCTTTCTTT. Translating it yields CASSNRRGMNTEAFF.

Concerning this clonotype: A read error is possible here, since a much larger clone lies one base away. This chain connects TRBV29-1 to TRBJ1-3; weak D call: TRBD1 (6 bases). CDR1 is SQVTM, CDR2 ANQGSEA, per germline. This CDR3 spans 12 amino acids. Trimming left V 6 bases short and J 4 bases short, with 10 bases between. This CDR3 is CSVEGEGNTIYF. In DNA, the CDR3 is TGCAGCGTAGAGGGGGAGGGAAACACCATATATTTT.

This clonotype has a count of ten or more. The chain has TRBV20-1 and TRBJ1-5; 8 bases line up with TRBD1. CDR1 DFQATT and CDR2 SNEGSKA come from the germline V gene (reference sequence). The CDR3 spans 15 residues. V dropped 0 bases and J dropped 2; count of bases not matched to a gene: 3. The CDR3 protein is CSARDQGAGNQPQHF. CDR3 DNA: TGCAGTGCTAGAGATCAGGGGGCGGGCAATCAGCCCCAGCATTTT.

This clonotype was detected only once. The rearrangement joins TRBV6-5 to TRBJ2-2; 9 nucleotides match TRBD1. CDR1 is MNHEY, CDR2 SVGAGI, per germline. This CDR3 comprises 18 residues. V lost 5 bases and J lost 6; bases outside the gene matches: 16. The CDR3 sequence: CASSPLGTGNLRPGELFF. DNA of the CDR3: TGTGCCAGCAGTCCGTTAGGGACAGGGAATCTTCGCCCCGGGGAGCTGTTTTTT.

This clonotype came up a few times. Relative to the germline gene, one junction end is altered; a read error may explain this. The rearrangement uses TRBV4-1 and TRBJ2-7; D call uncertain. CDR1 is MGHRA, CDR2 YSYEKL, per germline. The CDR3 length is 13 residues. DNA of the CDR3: TGTGCCAGCAGCCAAGATCTCTCTGTTAGGCAGTACTTC. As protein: CASSQDLSVRQYF.

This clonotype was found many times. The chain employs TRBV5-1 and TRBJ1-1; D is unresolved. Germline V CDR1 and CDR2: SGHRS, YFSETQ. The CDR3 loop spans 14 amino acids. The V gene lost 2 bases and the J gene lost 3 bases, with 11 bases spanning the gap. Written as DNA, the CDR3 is TGCGCCAGCAGCTTTCGGGGTTCGGACACTGAAGCTTTCTTT. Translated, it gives CASSFRGSDTEAFF.

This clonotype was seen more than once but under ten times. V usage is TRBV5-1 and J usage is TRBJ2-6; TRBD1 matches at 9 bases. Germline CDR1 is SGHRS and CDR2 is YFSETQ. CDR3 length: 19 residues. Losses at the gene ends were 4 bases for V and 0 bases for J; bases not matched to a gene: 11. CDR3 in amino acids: CASSAVLGTGNSGANVLTF. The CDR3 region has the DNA TGCGCCAGCAGCGCCGTGTTAGGGACAGGGAACTCTGGGGCCAACGTCCTGACTTTC.

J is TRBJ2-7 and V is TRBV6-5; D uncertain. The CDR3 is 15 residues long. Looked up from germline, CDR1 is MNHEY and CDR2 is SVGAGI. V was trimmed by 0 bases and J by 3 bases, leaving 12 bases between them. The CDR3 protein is CASSYSNPVVYEQYF. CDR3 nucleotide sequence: TGTGCCAGCAGTTACTCGAATCCGGTAGTCTACGAGCAGTACTTC.

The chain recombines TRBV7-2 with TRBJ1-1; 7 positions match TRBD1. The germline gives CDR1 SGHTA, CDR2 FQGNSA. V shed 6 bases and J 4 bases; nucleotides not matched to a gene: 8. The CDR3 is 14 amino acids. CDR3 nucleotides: TGTGCCAGCAGTTCCCCAGGGGGGAGCACTGAAGCTTTCTTT. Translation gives CASSSPGGSTEAFF.

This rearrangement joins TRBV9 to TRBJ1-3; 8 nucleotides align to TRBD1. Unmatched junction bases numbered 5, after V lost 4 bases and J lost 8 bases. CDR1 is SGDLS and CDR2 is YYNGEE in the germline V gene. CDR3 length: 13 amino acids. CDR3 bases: TGTGCCAGCAGCCGAGGGGGACAGGACACCATATATTTT. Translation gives CASSRGGQDTIYF. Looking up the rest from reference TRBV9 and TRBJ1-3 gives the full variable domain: DSGVTQTPKHLITATGQRVTLRCSPRSGDLSVYWYQQSLDQGLQFLIQYYNGEERAKGNILERFSAQQFPDLHSELNLSSLELGDSALYFCASSRGGQDTIYFGEGSWLTVV.

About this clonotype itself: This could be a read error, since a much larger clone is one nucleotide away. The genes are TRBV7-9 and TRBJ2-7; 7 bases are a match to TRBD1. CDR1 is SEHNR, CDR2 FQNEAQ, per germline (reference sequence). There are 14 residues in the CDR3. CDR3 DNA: TGTACCAGCAGCTTCGGGACAGAATTCCACGAGCAGTACTTC. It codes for CTSSFGTEFHEQYF.

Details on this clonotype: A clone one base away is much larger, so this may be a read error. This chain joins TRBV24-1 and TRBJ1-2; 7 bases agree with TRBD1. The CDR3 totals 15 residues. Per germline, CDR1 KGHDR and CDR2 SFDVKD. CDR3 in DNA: TGTGCCATCAGTGAAGCCGGGGGCAGGGGGTATGGCTACACCTTC. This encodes CAISEAGGRGYGYTF.

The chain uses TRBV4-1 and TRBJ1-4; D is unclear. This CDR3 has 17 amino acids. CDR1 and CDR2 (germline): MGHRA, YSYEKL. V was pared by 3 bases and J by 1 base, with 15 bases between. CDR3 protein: CASSQLSGRLTNEKLFF. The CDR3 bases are TGCGCCAGCAGCCAGCTATCCGGACGGCTAACTAATGAAAAACTGTTTTTT.

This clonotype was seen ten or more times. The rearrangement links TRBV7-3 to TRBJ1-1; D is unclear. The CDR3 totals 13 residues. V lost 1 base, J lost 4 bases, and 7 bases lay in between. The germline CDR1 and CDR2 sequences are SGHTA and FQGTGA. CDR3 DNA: TGTGCCAGCAGCTTAAGTAGAGGCACTGAAGCTTTCTTT. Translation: CASSLSRGTEAFF.

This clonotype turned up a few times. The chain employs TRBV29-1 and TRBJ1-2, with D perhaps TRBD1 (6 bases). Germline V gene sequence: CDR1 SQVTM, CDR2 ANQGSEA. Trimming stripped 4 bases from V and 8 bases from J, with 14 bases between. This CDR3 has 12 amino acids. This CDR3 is CSVVWGAEGYTF. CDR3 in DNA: TGCAGCGTTGTCTGGGGGGCGGAGGGCTACACCTTC.

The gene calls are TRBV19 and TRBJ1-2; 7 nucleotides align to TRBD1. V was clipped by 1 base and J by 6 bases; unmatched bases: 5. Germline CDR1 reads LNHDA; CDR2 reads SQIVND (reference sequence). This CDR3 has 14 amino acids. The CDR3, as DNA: TGTGCCAGTAGTATAGTAGCCAGGGGGGATGGCTACACCTTC. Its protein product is CASSIVARGDGYTF.

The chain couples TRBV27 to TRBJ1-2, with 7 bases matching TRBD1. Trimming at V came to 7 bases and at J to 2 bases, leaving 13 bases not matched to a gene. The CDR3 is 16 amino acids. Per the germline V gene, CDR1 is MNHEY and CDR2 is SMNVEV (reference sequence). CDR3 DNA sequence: TGTGCCAGCACATCGACAGGGAGGGCGGAGAACTATGGCTACACCTTC. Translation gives CASTSTGRAENYGYTF.

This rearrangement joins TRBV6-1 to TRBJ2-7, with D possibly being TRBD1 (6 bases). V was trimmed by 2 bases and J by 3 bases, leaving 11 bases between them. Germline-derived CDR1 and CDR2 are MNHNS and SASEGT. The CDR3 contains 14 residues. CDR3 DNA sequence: TGTGCCAGCAGTGAATTGGGGGCCGGCTACGAGCAGTACTTC. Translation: CASSELGAGYEQYF.

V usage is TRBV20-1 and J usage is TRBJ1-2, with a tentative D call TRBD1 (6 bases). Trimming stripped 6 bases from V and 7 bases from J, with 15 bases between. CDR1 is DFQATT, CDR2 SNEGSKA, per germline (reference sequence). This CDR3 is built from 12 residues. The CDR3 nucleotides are TGCAGTGCCATGCAGGGGTCTGTTGGCTACACCTTC. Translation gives CSAMQGSVGYTF.

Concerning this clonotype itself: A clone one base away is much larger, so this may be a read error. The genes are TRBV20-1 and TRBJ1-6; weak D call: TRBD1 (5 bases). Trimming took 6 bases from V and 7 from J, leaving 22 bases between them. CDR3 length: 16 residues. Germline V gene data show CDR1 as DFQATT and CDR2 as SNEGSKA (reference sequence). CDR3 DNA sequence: TGCAGTGCGAAAGACTGGGCCGGGACCGCGAATTCACCCCTCCACTTT. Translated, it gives CSAKDWAGTANSPLHF.

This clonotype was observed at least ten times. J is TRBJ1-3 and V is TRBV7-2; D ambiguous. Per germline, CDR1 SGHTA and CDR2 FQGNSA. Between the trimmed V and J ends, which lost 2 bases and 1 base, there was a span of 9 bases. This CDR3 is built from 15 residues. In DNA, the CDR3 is TGTGCCAGCAGCTTAAATTATGGTTCTGGAAACACCATATATTTT. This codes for CASSLNYGSGNTIYF.

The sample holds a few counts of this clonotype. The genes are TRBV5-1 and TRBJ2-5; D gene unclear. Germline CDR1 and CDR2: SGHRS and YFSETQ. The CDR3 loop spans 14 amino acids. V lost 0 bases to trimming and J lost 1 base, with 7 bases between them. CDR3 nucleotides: TGCGCCAGCAGCTTGGAGGATACCCAAGAGACCCAGTACTTC. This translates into CASSLEDTQETQYF.

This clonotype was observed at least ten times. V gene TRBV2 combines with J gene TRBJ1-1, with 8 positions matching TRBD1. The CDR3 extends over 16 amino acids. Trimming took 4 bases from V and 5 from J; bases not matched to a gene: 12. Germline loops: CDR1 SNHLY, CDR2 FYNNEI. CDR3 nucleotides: TGTGCCAGCAGTGGGGGACTAGGACAGGGAGGGACTGAAGCTTTCTTT. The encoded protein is CASSGGLGQGGTEAFF. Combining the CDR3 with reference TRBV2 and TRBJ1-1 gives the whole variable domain EPEVTQTPSHQVTQMGQEVILRCVPISNHLYFYWYRQILGQKVEFLVSFYNNEISEKSEIFDDQFSVERPDGSNFTLKIRSTKLEDSAMYFCASSGGLGQGGTEAFFGQGTRLTVV.

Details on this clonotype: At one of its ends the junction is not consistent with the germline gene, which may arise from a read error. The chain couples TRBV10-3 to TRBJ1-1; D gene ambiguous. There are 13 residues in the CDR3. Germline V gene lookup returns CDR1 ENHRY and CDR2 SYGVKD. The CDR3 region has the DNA TGTGCCAGCAGTTATGCGTCGAACACTGAAGCTTTCTTT. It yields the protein CASSYASNTEAFF.

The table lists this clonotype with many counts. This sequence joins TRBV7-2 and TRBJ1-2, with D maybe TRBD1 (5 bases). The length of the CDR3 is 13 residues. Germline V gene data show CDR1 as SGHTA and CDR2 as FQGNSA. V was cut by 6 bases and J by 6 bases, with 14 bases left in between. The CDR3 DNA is TGTGCCAGCAGGTCCATGGGACTCAATGGCTACACCTTC. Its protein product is CASRSMGLNGYTF.

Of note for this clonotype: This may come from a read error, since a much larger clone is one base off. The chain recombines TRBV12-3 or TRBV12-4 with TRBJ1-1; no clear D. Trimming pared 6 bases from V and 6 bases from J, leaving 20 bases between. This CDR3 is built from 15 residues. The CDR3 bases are TGTGCCAGCAGGTTAAATCCCGGGATTGGACCTGAAGCTTTCTTT. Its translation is CASRLNPGIGPEAFF.

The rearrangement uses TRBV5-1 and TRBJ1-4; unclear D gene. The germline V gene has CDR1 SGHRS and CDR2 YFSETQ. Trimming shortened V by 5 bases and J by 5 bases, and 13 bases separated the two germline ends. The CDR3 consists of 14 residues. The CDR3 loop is CASRTREGNEKLFF. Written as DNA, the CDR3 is TGCGCCAGCAGGACGAGGGAAGGCAATGAAAAACTGTTTTTT.

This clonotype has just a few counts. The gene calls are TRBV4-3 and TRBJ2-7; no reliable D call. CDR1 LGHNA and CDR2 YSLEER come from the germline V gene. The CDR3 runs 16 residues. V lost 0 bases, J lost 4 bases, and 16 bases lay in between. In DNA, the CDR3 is TGCGCCAGCAGCCAAGAGCCACGCCAACCTGGATACGAGCAGTACTTC. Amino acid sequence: CASSQEPRQPGYEQYF.

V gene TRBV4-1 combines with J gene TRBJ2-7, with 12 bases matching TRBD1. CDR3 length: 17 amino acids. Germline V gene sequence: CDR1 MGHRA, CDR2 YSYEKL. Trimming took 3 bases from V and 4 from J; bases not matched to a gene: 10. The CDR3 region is CASSHATLGQGAYEQYF. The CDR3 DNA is TGCGCCAGCAGCCACGCAACCTTGGGACAGGGGGCTTACGAGCAGTACTTC.